This passage covers 24 T cell receptor beta chains from one sample sequenced in a study of blood T cell repertoires in COVID-19. Produced via immunoSEQ multiplex PCR; TCRdb's table is partial and in-frame only. The sample contains some 95,000 clones, around 82% of which appear only once. The sample comprised peripheral blood. The receptors come from a man in his fifties or sixties who had recovered from COVID-19.

The chain links TRBV29-1 to TRBJ1-2, with a weak D call TRBD1 (5 bases). CDR3 length: 11 amino acids. Per the germline V gene, CDR1 is SQVTM and CDR2 is ANQGSEA. Trimming left V 1 base short and J 8 bases short, with 8 bases between. CDR3 in amino acids: CSVEVGAGYTF. The CDR3 DNA follows: TGCAGCGTTGAAGTTGGGGCCGGCTACACCTTC. Full variable domain (rest looked up from reference TRBV29-1 and TRBJ1-2): SAVISQKPSRDICQRGTSLTIQCQVDSQVTMMFWYRQQPGQSLTLIATANQGSEATYESGFVIDKFPISRPNLTFSTLTVSNMSPEDSSIYLCSVEVGAGYTFGSGTRLTVV.

This clone showed up just a few times. The rearrangement links TRBV21-1 to TRBJ2-1; TRBD2 reflects the table's D call only, with no check against the DNA. TRBV21-1 is noted as a pseudogene. The CDR3 runs to 21 residues. The CDR3 here is CASSNGQQPPGLTPLKPEQFF. The CDR3 DNA is TGTGCCAGCAGCAACGGCCAACAGCCCCCGGGACTCACCCCTCTTAAGCCTGAGCAGTTCTTC.

The chain uses TRBV7-8 and TRBJ2-2, with a tentative D call TRBD1 (5 bases). The germline V gene encodes CDR1 SGHVS and CDR2 FQNEAQ. V was shortened by 1 base and J by 6 bases, with 12 bases between the two germline ends. The length of the CDR3 is 15 residues. Here the CDR3 DNA reads TGTGCCAGCAGCTTAGACAGGCCGATCCCCGGGGAGCTGTTTTTT. Encoded protein: CASSLDRPIPGELFF.

The J gene is TRBJ2-7, the V gene TRBV2, with D possibly matching TRBD1 (6 bases). Germline V gene sequence: CDR1 SNHLY, CDR2 FYNNEI. V was clipped by 5 bases and J by 0 bases, with 14 bases between them. The CDR3 is 15 residues long. CDR3 DNA: TGTGCCAGCAGTTTTGGACAGCTCACCTCCTACGAGCAGTACTTC. Amino acids: CASSFGQLTSYEQYF.

This clone was counted only a few times. The chain is built from TRBV7-2 and TRBJ2-5; 11 nucleotides agree with TRBD1. The germline V gene has CDR1 SGHTA and CDR2 FQGNSA. The CDR3 totals 18 residues. V was pared by 2 bases and J by 2 bases, with 10 bases of the junction left unmatched. For the CDR3, the DNA is TGTGCCAGCAGCTTAAAGACCGGGACAGGGGGTCGACAAGAGACCCAGTACTTC. Its translation is CASSLKTGTGGRQETQYF.

This sequence joins TRBV6-5 and TRBJ2-3, with D perhaps matching TRBD2 (5 bases). The germline V gene encodes CDR1 MNHEY and CDR2 SVGAGI. With 6 bases removed from V and 2 bases from J, the gap between germline ends came to 15 bases. This CDR3 comprises 15 residues. The CDR3 loop is CASSLTRPYTDTQYF. The CDR3 DNA is TGTGCCAGCAGCCTCACTAGACCTTACACAGATACGCAGTATTTT.

The chain joins TRBV19 to TRBJ2-7; TRBD1 aligns across 12 bases. Germline V lookup: CDR1 LNHDA, CDR2 SQIVND (reference sequence). CDR3 size: 14 residues. The J segment lost 6 bases and the V segment lost 7 bases, leaving 7 bases of the junction unmatched. The CDR3 coding sequence is TGTGCCAGTAAATTGGGACAGGGGGCGACCGAGCAGTACTTC. Translating gives CASKLGQGATEQYF.

The chain links TRBV3-1 (or the pseudogene TRBV3-2) to TRBJ1-6; possibly TRBD1 for D (6 bases). Deletions cut 0 bases from V and 7 bases from J, with 7 bases between. The CDR3 length is 14 residues. CDR1 is LGHDT and CDR2 is YNNKEL in the germline V gene (reference sequence). CDR3 bases: TGTGCCAGCAGCCAAGAGGACAGAAATTCACCCCTCCACTTT. This encodes CASSQEDRNSPLHF.

This clone was detected a few times. The chain joins TRBV15 to TRBJ2-1, with a possible D match to TRBD1 (6 bases). This CDR3 has 16 residues. Trimming stripped 0 bases from V and 3 bases from J, with 12 bases between. Germline-derived CDR1 and CDR2 are LNHNV and YYDKDF (reference sequence). The CDR3 DNA sequence: TGTGCCACCAGCAGAGAAGCTAGAGGGGGCTACAATGAGCAGTTCTTC. This gives the protein CATSREARGGYNEQFF.

This clone was recorded a few times. The gene calls are TRBV19 and TRBJ2-4; 13 nucleotides match TRBD2. The V and J ends lost 5 bases and 2 bases, in that order; junction bases with no gene match: 0. The CDR3 is made up of 15 amino acids. Germline V CDR1 and CDR2: LNHDA, SQIVND (reference sequence). CDR3 in amino acids: CASSGTSGTKNIQYF. The DNA for the CDR3 is TGTGCCAGTAGTGGGACTAGCGGGACCAAAAACATTCAGTACTTC. The whole variable domain, remainder taken from reference TRBV19 and TRBJ2-4, is DGGITQSPKYLFRKEGQNVTLSCEQNLNHDAMYWYRQDPGQGLRLIYYSQIVNDFQKGDIAEGYSVSREKKESFPLTVTSAQKNPTAFYLCASSGTSGTKNIQYFGAGTRLSVL.

This chain links TRBV19 with TRBJ1-1; 8 nucleotides agree with TRBD1. The CDR3 sequence is 15 residues long. With 9 bases clipped from V and 4 bases from J, the junction kept 13 bases outside the gene matches. The V gene's germline CDR1 is LNHDA and CDR2 SQIVND (reference sequence). The CDR3 reads CARVTQGGRFTEAFF. The CDR3 DNA follows: TGTGCCAGGGTAACACAGGGGGGGCGCTTCACTGAAGCTTTCTTT.

This rearrangement joins TRBV7-9 to TRBJ2-1; 8 bases match TRBD2. This CDR3 is built from 15 residues. CDR1 is SEHNR, CDR2 FQNEAQ, per germline (reference sequence). Losses at the gene ends were 5 bases for V and 8 bases for J; bases not matched to a gene: 11. This CDR3 is CASSLTGLGVHEQFF. The CDR3 DNA follows: TGTGCCAGCAGCCTCACGGGACTAGGTGTACATGAGCAGTTCTTC.

The chain is built from TRBV7-3 and TRBJ1-1; D is possibly TRBD1 (6 bases). CDR3 length equals 15 residues. Trimming pared 0 bases from V and 4 bases from J, leaving 12 bases between. Per germline, CDR1 SGHTA and CDR2 FQGTGA. The CDR3: CASSLTQGRVTEAFF. In nucleotides, the CDR3 is TGTGCCAGCAGCTTAACGCAGGGGAGGGTCACTGAAGCTTTCTTT.

This chain connects TRBV19 to TRBJ1-2, with 9 bases identical to TRBD1. The CDR3 extends over 12 amino acids. Germline V gene sequence: CDR1 LNHDA, CDR2 SQIVND (reference sequence). The V gene end was trimmed by 6 bases and the J gene end by 5 bases; junction bases not matched to a gene: 1. Here the CDR3 reads CASRDRGYGYTF. The CDR3 DNA sequence: TGTGCCAGTAGGGACAGGGGATATGGCTACACCTTC.

The table lists this clone with a count of one. The V gene is TRBV5-1, the J gene TRBJ2-2; 9 bases line up with TRBD2. The CDR3 sequence is 17 residues long. Trimming took 6 bases from V and 2 from J; bases not matched to a gene: 11. Germline values: CDR1 SGHRS, CDR2 YFSETQ. CDR3 sequence reads: CASNPGRLAANTGELFF. The CDR3 region has the DNA TGCGCCAGCAACCCCGGCCGACTAGCGGCCAACACCGGGGAGCTGTTTTTT.

The V call is TRBV24-1, the J call TRBJ2-7, with 9 bases matching TRBD1. The germline V gene has CDR1 KGHDR and CDR2 SFDVKD. The CDR3 totals 16 residues. V shed 3 bases and J 0 bases; nucleotides not matched to a gene: 5. CDR3 nucleotide sequence: TGTGCCACCAGTGATCGGACAGGGGCTGGCTCCTACGAGCAGTACTTC. This codes for CATSDRTGAGSYEQYF.

This clone was seen only a few times. This sequence joins TRBV5-5 and TRBJ2-5, with 7 bases that match TRBD1. CDR3 length: 15 amino acids. Germline V gene data show CDR1 as SGHKS and CDR2 as YYEKEE (reference sequence). Unmatched junction bases numbered 7, after V lost 1 base and J lost 4 bases. The CDR3 sequence is CASSLIGGKGETQYF. As DNA, the CDR3 is TGTGCCAGCAGCTTGATAGGGGGCAAGGGAGAGACCCAGTACTTC.

The V and J genes are TRBV5-1 and TRBJ2-1; D remains ambiguous. The CDR3 sequence is 16 residues long. V lost 6 bases to trimming and J lost 0 bases, with 16 bases between them. Germline loops: CDR1 SGHRS, CDR2 YFSETQ. The CDR3 protein is CASTLAGSSSYNEQFF. For the CDR3, the DNA is TGCGCCAGCACCTTAGCAGGTTCGAGCTCCTACAATGAGCAGTTCTTC.

The V call is TRBV5-4, the J call TRBJ2-4; D is perhaps TRBD1 (8 bases). The germline V gene has CDR1 SGHNT and CDR2 YYREEE (reference sequence). CDR3 length: 17 amino acids. Trimming removed 3 bases from V and 2 bases from J, with 18 bases in between. The CDR3 loop is CASSSNRGGGTKNIQYF. The CDR3 coding sequence is TGTGCCAGCAGCTCAAACAGGGGGGGAGGAACCAAAAACATTCAGTACTTC.

The chain combines TRBV5-1 with TRBJ2-1; TRBD2 matches at 10 bases. From germline, CDR1 is SGHRS and CDR2 YFSETQ. V trimming: 5 bases; J trimming: 2 bases; junction bases outside the gene matches: 1. The CDR3 is 14 residues long. DNA of the CDR3: TGCGCCAGCAGTCTAGCGGGGGCCTACAATGAGCAGTTCTTC. This encodes CASSLAGAYNEQFF.

The sample holds a few counts of this clone. The chain uses TRBV9 and TRBJ2-7; D ambiguous. V gave up 4 bases and J gave up 7 bases, with 12 bases separating them. Germline values: CDR1 SGDLS, CDR2 YYNGEE. The CDR3 runs 12 residues. DNA of the CDR3: TGTGCCAGCAGCACCCTCAACGGGGAGCAGTACTTC. Its translation is CASSTLNGEQYF.

This rearrangement joins TRBV24-1 to TRBJ2-4, with 8 bases identical to TRBD1. The length of the CDR3 is 14 residues. V shed 4 bases and J 8 bases; nucleotides not matched to a gene: 6. Per the germline V gene, CDR1 is KGHDR and CDR2 is SFDVKD. CDR3 nucleotide sequence: TGTGCCACCAGTGAGGGGGGACAGGCGGACATTCAGTACTTC. Translating gives CATSEGGQADIQYF.

V is TRBV9 and J is TRBJ2-1; 11 positions agree with TRBD2. This CDR3 has 14 residues. V lost 3 bases and J lost 6; bases outside the gene matches: 2. Germline CDR1 is SGDLS and CDR2 is YYNGEE. This CDR3 reads CASSGTSGSNEQFF. The DNA of the CDR3 is TGTGCCAGCAGCGGCACTAGCGGGAGCAATGAGCAGTTCTTC.

The chain recombines TRBV28 with TRBJ2-2; 7 bases align to TRBD2. V was clipped by 2 bases and J by 4 bases; unmatched bases: 4. CDR3 length equals 15 residues. CDR1 and CDR2 (germline): MDHEN, SYDVKM. The chain's CDR3 is CASSLAGAGTGELFF. The CDR3 DNA reads TGTGCCAGCAGTTTAGCGGGAGCGGGCACCGGGGAGCTGTTTTTT.